The rows below give T cell receptor beta chains drawn from one sample of a study of cytomegalovirus exposure and HLA in healthy donors. Measured with immunoSEQ multiplex PCR; TCRdb has only the in-frame clones, and not every one. This sample carries 200,000 to 300,000 clones, approximately 84% of them seen once, and the ten largest clones take roughly 2%. The material sequenced was PBMCs. The receptors were sampled from a woman aged 40 to 50 in good health and CMV-seropositive. Both conserved end residues are part of each CDR3. The D gene is left open where the match is weak. Clone sizes are given selectively: once, few, many, or a class where the clone is expanded.

TRBJ2-2 . TRBV18 . CASSPTTGVFNTGELFF TGTGCCAGCTCACCAACGACGGGGGTCTTTAACACCGGGGAGCTGTTTTTT
TRBJ2-3 . TRBV7-9 TRBD2 CASSRRGSGGSTDTQYF TGTGCCAGCAGCCGACGCGGCAGCGGGGGAAGCACAGATACGCAGTATTTT
TRBJ2-5 . TRBV19 . CASSFGTPQETQYF TGTGCCAGTAGTTTCGGGACACCTCAAGAGACCCAGTACTTC
TRBJ1-4 . TRBV5-6 . CASSPQVPRTNEKLFF TGTGCCAGCAGCCCCCAAGTCCCCAGGACTAATGAAAAACTGTTTTTT
TRBJ1-4 few TRBV7-2 . CASSLAGGGEKLFF TGTGCCAGCAGCTTAGCTGGGGGAGGGGAAAAACTGTTTTTT
TRBJ2-7 . TRBV7-9 . CASSPDLTSYEQYF TGTGCCAGCAGCCCCGACTTAACTTCCTACGAGCAGTACTTC
TRBJ2-7 . TRBV30 . CAWSVQLGRGAYEQYF TGTGCCTGGAGTGTACAATTGGGCAGGGGCGCCTACGAGCAGTACTTC
TRBJ1-1 . TRBV5-1 . CASSAGKGYTEAFF TGCGCCAGCTCCGCAGGGAAGGGATACACTGAAGCTTTCTTT
TRBJ1-2 few TRBV5-6 TRBD1 CASSLTGGNYGYTF TGTGCCAGCAGCTTAACAGGGGGGAACTATGGCTACACCTTC
TRBJ2-2 . TRBV7-2 TRBD2 CASSPGLERVGELFF TGTGCCAGCAGCCCGGGACTAGAAAGGGTCGGGGAGCTGTTTTTT
TRBJ2-7 . TRBV28 TRBD2 CASSAGGPYEQYF TGTGCCAGCAGTGCGGGAGGGCCGTACGAGCAGTACTTC
TRBJ2-1 . TRBV7-9 . CASSLWAAYPYNEQFF TGTGCCAGCAGCTTATGGGCCGCCTATCCCTACAATGAGCAGTTCTTC
TRBJ2-6 once TRBV2 . CAGGGSSSSGANVLTF TGTGCCGGAGGAGGGTCTTCAAGCTCTGGGGCCAACGTCCTGACTTTC
TRBJ2-1 . TRBV6-5 TRBD2 CASSSGTSQNEQFF TGTGCCAGCAGTTCCGGGACTAGCCAAAATGAGCAGTTCTTC
TRBJ1-1 . TRBV21-1 . CASSTPLEIMNTEAFF TGTGCCAGCAGCACCCCACTGGAGATAATGAACACTGAAGCTTTCTTT
TRBJ1-2 . TRBV19 . CASSPRADYGYTF TGTGCCAGTAGTCCTCGAGCGGACTATGGCTACACCTTC
TRBJ2-3 . TRBV15 . CATSRDPVSTDTQYF TGTGCCACCAGCAGAGATCCGGTTAGCACAGATACGCAGTATTTT
TRBJ2-5 . TRBV10-3 . CAISAAGRVETQYF TGTGCCATCAGTGCTGCGGGTAGGGTGGAGACCCAGTACTTC
TRBJ2-5 . TRBV28 TRBD2 CASTKSLAGWGETQYF TGTGCCAGCACCAAAAGCCTAGCGGGATGGGGAGAGACCCAGTACTTC
TRBJ2-5 . TRBV14 . CASSQGGNKQAETQYF TGTGCCAGCAGCCAAGGAGGCAATAAACAAGCGGAGACCCAGTACTTC
TRBJ2-7 few TRBV4-2 TRBD2 CASSQDRGGGRAEQYF TGTGCCAGCAGCCAAGATCGGGGGGGAGGGCGGGCCGAGCAGTACTTC
TRBJ2-3 . TRBV7-3 TRBD2 CASSSAATSGSLLDTQYF TGTGCCAGCAGCTCCGCCGCCACTAGCGGGAGTTTACTAGATACGCAGTATTTT
TRBJ2-5 . TRBV28 TRBD1 CASSPGTGDQETQYF TGTGCCAGCAGCCCGGGGACAGGAGACCAAGAGACCCAGTACTTC
TRBJ1-5 . TRBV7-9 TRBD1 CASRHGQGLFSNQPQHF TGTGCCAGCAGACATGGACAGGGATTGTTTAGCAATCAGCCCCAGCATTTT
TRBJ2-1 once TRBV7-9 . CASSLKPSGGLFF TGTGCCAGCAGCTTAAAACCCTCAGGGGGGCTGTTCTTC
TRBJ1-4 . TRBV5-6 . CASSFRVHYEKLFF TGTGCCAGCAGCTTCAGGGTCCATTATGAAAAACTGTTTTTT
TRBJ2-6 once TRBV6-1 . CASSEPTGSGANVLTF TGTGCCAGCAGTGAACCGACAGGCTCTGGGGCCAACGTCCTGACTTTC
TRBJ2-2 . TRBV27 TRBD2 CASSFSGKRDTGELFF TGTGCCAGCAGTTTTAGCGGGAAGAGGGACACCGGGGAGCTGTTTTTT
TRBJ2-7 . TRBV4-3 . CASSQEEGTTYEQYF TGCGCCAGCAGCCAAGAGGAGGGAACCACCTACGAGCAGTACTTC
TRBJ1-2 . TRBV28 . CASSSGDYGYTF TGTGCCAGCAGTTCAGGGGACTATGGCTACACCTTC
TRBJ2-5 once TRBV25-1 TRBD2 CASSEPTSGFQETQYF TGTGCCAGCAGTGAACCAACTAGCGGGTTCCAAGAGACCCAGTACTTC
TRBJ1-5 . TRBV28 . CASSLATVNQPQHF TGTGCCAGCAGTTTGGCCACAGTTAATCAGCCCCAGCATTTT
TRBJ2-7 . TRBV2 TRBD2 CASSPSGGPYEQYF TGTGCCAGCAGCCCCTCGGGAGGTCCGTACGAGCAGTACTTC
TRBJ1-1 . TRBV5-1 . CASSSGVEAFF TGCGCCAGCTCCTCAGGGGTTGAAGCTTTCTTT
TRBJ2-3 . TRBV5-1 . CASSSGTLLTDTQYF TGCGCCAGCAGCTCTGGGACACTGCTCACAGATACGCAGTATTTT
TRBJ2-2 . TRBV6-5 TRBD2 CASSSRTSVIAGELFF TGTGCCAGCAGTTCTCGGACTAGTGTCATAGCCGGGGAGCTGTTTTTT
TRBJ1-1 . TRBV4-3 TRBD1 CASSQGTTGGTEAFF TGCGCCAGCAGCCAAGGTACCACAGGGGGCACTGAAGCTTTCTTT
TRBJ2-7 . TRBV5-1 TRBD1 CASSPEAGTGSSYEQYF TGCGCCAGCAGCCCAGAAGCGGGGACAGGGAGCTCCTACGAGCAGTACTTC
TRBJ1-5 . TRBV19 TRBD1 CASSRGQSSNQPQHF TGTGCCAGTAGTAGGGGACAGAGTAGCAATCAGCCCCAGCATTTT
TRBJ1-4 . TRBV19 TRBD1 CASRRTGGDEKLFF TGTGCCAGTAGGAGGACAGGGGGAGATGAAAAACTGTTTTTT
TRBJ2-1 . TRBV5-1 TRBD1 CASSLGDRGSYNEQFF TGCGCCAGCAGCTTGGGGGACAGGGGGTCCTACAATGAGCAGTTCTTC
TRBJ1-4 . TRBV7-9 TRBD1 CASSLTGVNEKLFF TGTGCCAGCAGCTTGACAGGGGTTAATGAAAAACTGTTTTTT
TRBJ1-2 . TRBV18 . CASSPQARGEEGYTF TGTGCCAGCTCACCACAAGCCAGGGGCGAAGAGGGCTACACCTTC
TRBJ2-7 . TRBV7-6 TRBD1 CASSLSGQGYEQYF TGTGCCAGCAGCTTATCGGGACAGGGGTACGAGCAGTACTTC
TRBJ2-7 . TRBV7-9 TRBD2 CASSLGLAEGLYEQYF TGTGCCAGCAGTTTAGGACTAGCGGAGGGACTCTACGAGCAGTACTTC
TRBJ2-3 . TRBV6-6 TRBD2 CASRMTSFTDTQYF TGTGCCAGCAGGATGACTAGCTTCACAGATACGCAGTATTTT
TRBJ1-2 . TRBV25-1 . CASSEGPNGAQGAGYTF TGTGCCAGCAGTGAAGGTCCGAATGGAGCACAGGGTGCTGGCTACACCTTC
TRBJ2-1 . TRBV7-6 . CASSLTGFYNEQFF TGTGCCAGCAGCTTAACTGGTTTCTACAATGAGCAGTTCTTC
TRBJ2-2 once TRBV28 . CASSEGTLSGELFF TGTGCCAGCAGTGAGGGGACACTATCCGGGGAGCTGTTTTTT
TRBJ2-1 once TRBV7-6 . CASSLAREGEQFF TGTGCCAGCAGCTTAGCACGGGAAGGTGAGCAGTTCTTC
TRBJ2-7 . TRBV6-5 TRBD2 CASSYSGGSGSNEQYF TGTGCCAGCAGTTACTCGGGCGGTAGCGGGAGTAACGAGCAGTACTTC
TRBJ2-3 . TRBV6-1 . CASSERRAGGGYTQYF TGTGCCAGCAGTGAAAGGAGGGCCGGCGGAGGGTACACGCAGTATTTT
TRBJ2-1 . TRBV4-3 TRBD2 CASSQDARTSDNEQFF TGCGCCAGCAGCCAAGATGCCCGGACTAGCGACAATGAGCAGTTCTTC
TRBJ1-2 . TRBV11-3 . CASSLDPTGIGYTF TGTGCCAGCAGCTTAGATCCTACAGGGATTGGCTACACCTTC
TRBJ2-3 . TRBV11-3 TRBD2 CASSRRTSGSRDSKDTQYF TGTGCCAGCAGCCGTCGGACTAGCGGGAGCCGGGATTCAAAAGATACGCAGTATTTT
TRBJ1-2 . TRBV2 TRBD1 CASSRDRGPPNYGYTF TGTGCCAGCTCCCGGGACAGGGGGCCCCCTAACTATGGCTACACCTTC
TRBJ2-7 . TRBV5-8 . CASSFSDGTYEQYF TGTGCCAGCAGCTTTAGCGACGGTACCTACGAGCAGTACTTC
TRBJ1-5 . TRBV28 TRBD1 CASRDSSNQPQHF TGTGCCAGTCGGGACAGTAGCAATCAGCCCCAGCATTTT